Presented here are 8 T cell receptor beta chains from one specimen sequenced in a study of PD-L1 blockade in urothelial cancer. Time point defined: peripheral blood 6 weeks after treatment start. Assay: immunoSEQ multiplex PCR; the TCRdb copy retains only in-frame clones and omits some. This repertoire shows around 110,000 clones, around 93% found once; its top ten account for less than 4.5%. Here the sequenced sample was PBMCs, taken around atezolizumab (anti-PD-L1) treatment. The receptors originated from a man in his sixties with urothelial cancer.

V is TRBV5-4 and J is TRBJ2-7, with TRBD2 matching 10 bases. CDR1 is SGHNT and CDR2 is YYREEE in the germline V gene (reference sequence). CDR3 length equals 16 residues. J was trimmed by 2 bases and V by 5 bases; bases with no gene match: 10. CDR3 amino acids: CASRVTSGLGTYEQYF. The DNA of the CDR3 is TGTGCCAGCAGGGTGACTAGCGGGTTAGGCACCTACGAGCAGTACTTC.

This chain connects TRBV5-1 to TRBJ1-1; D perhaps matches TRBD1 (6 bases). The CDR3 is made up of 15 amino acids. CDR1 and CDR2 (germline): SGHRS, YFSETQ. V lost 2 bases to trimming and J lost 1 base, with 12 bases between them. The CDR3 loop is CASSLTGLGNTEAFF. CDR3 DNA: TGCGCCAGCAGCTTAACAGGGTTGGGGAACACTGAAGCTTTCTTT.

The CDR3 loop is CASSSGSSGANVLTF. The DNA of the CDR3 is TGTGCCAGCAGCTCCGGGAGCTCTGGGGCCAACGTCCTGACTTTC. The genes are TRBV7-2 and TRBJ2-6, with D perhaps matching TRBD2 (6 bases). Trimming removed 4 bases from V and 0 bases from J, with 7 bases in between. This CDR3 region has 15 residues. Looked up from germline, CDR1 is SGHTA and CDR2 is FQGNSA. The variable domain in full, completed from reference TRBV7-2 and TRBJ2-6, reads GAGVSQSPSNKVTEKGKDVELRCDPISGHTALYWYRQSLGQGLEFLIYFQGNSAPDKSGLPSDRFSAERTGGSVSTLTIQRTQQEDSAVYLCASSSGSSGANVLTFGAGSRLTVL.

The rearrangement joins TRBV28 to TRBJ1-2; TRBD1 agrees at 7 bases. Trimming removed 4 bases from V and 2 bases from J; junction bases left unmatched: 7. The length of the CDR3 is 15 residues. The germline V gene has CDR1 MDHEN and CDR2 SYDVKM. CDR3 region: CASSSGTAHNYGYTF. CDR3 bases: TGTGCCAGCAGTTCCGGGACAGCTCACAACTATGGCTACACCTTC.

V is TRBV5-5 and J is TRBJ2-7, with D perhaps matching TRBD1 (5 bases). Germline V gene data show CDR1 as SGHKS and CDR2 as YYEKEE (reference sequence). CDR3 length: 15 residues. Trimming pared 2 bases from V and 2 bases from J, leaving 14 bases between. The CDR3 coding sequence is TGTGCCAGCAGCTTCTCGGCAGGGATTACCTACGAGCAGTACTTC. It codes for CASSFSAGITYEQYF.

This rearrangement joins TRBV9 to TRBJ2-7, with 8 bases that match TRBD1. From germline, CDR1 is SGDLS and CDR2 YYNGEE. This CDR3 has 14 amino acids. V was pared by 4 bases and J by 2 bases, with 5 bases of the junction left unmatched. The CDR3, as DNA: TGTGCCAGCAGCCAAGACAGGGGTCCCTACGAGCAGTACTTC. Protein sequence: CASSQDRGPYEQYF.

The genes are TRBV11-2 and TRBJ2-4, with no clear D. V gave up 3 bases and J gave up 0 bases, with 9 bases separating them. CDR1 and CDR2 (germline): SGHAT, FQNNGV. The CDR3 has 15 amino acids. CDR3: CASSLEPLAKNIQYF. CDR3 DNA sequence: TGTGCCAGCAGCTTGGAGCCTTTAGCCAAAAACATTCAGTACTTC.

This clone was recorded only once. The rearrangement joins TRBV5-1 to TRBJ2-1; D may be TRBD1 (5 bases). V was pared by 0 bases and J by 5 bases, with 6 bases between. From germline, CDR1 is SGHRS and CDR2 YFSETQ. This CDR3 is built from 13 residues. CDR3 loop: CASSLAGNNEQFF. The CDR3 nucleotides are TGCGCCAGCAGCTTGGCAGGGAACAATGAGCAGTTCTTC.